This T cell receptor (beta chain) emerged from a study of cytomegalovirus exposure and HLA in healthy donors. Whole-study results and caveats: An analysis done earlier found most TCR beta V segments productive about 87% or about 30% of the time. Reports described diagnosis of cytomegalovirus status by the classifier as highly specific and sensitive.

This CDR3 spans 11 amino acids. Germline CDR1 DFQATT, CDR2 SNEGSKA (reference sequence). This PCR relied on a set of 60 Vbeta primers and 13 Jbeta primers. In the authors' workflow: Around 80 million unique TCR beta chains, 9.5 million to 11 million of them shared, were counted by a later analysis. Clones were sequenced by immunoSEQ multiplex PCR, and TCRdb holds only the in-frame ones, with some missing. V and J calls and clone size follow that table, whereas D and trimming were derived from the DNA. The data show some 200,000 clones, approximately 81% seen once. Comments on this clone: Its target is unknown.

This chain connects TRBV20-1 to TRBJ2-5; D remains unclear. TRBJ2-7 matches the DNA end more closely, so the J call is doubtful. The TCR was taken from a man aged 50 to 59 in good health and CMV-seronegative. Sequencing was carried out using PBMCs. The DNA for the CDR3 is TGCAGTGCTACAGACACGTACGAGCAGTACTTC. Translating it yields CSATDTYEQYF.